This passage covers 16 T cell receptor beta chains from one sample sequenced in a study of CD8+ T cells in alopecia areata. Extracted RNA was reverse transcribed into cDNA, the sequencing template. Profiled with immunoSEQ multiplex PCR; TCRdb holds only in-frame clones, not every one. The sample lists around 160,000 clones, less than 70% occurring once. Treatment described: oral pan-JAK inhibitor, 5-10 mg twice daily. The source material was CD4+ T cells sorted from blood, sampled at week 24, from a patient treated with tofacitinib. The receptors come from a human donor with alopecia areata.

A few counts support this clone. The chain is built from TRBV7-8 and TRBJ2-5; 10 nucleotides agree with TRBD2. V was clipped by 5 bases and J by 4 bases; unmatched bases: 7. The CDR3 contains 15 residues. Germline lookup yields CDR1 SGHVS and CDR2 FQNEAQ. CDR3 residues: CASSTSGAQIETQYF. DNA for the CDR3: TGTGCCAGCAGCACTAGCGGGGCGCAGATAGAGACCCAGTACTTC.

This sequence joins TRBV14 and TRBJ1-2; D ambiguous. V was cut by 5 bases and J by 4 bases, with 17 bases left in between. The germline V gene encodes CDR1 SGHDN and CDR2 FVKESK. The CDR3 is made up of 15 amino acids. The CDR3 loop reads CASSSMPNPGYGYTF. DNA for the CDR3: TGTGCCAGCAGCTCTATGCCGAACCCTGGCTATGGCTACACCTTC.

This sequence joins TRBV5-6 and TRBJ2-1, with 8 bases lining up with TRBD2. Germline V gene lookup returns CDR1 SGHDT and CDR2 YYEEEE. Trimming took 3 bases from V and 6 from J; bases not matched to a gene: 5. This CDR3 comprises 14 residues. The CDR3 nucleotides read TGTGCCAGCAGCTGGGGACTAGAAGGCAATGAGCAGTTCTTC. Translation: CASSWGLEGNEQFF.

The chain has TRBV2 and TRBJ2-2, with 8 positions matching TRBD1. The V segment lost 6 bases and the J segment 4 bases; nucleotides outside the gene matches: 16. There are 18 residues in the CDR3. CDR1 and CDR2 from the germline V gene are SNHLY and FYNNEI. The CDR3 spells CASRVQGAQVSSTGELFF. As DNA, the CDR3 is TGTGCCAGCAGGGTCCAGGGGGCGCAAGTTAGCAGCACCGGGGAGCTGTTTTTT.

The V gene is TRBV30, the J gene TRBJ2-5, with D maybe TRBD1 (6 bases). The CDR3 loop spans 13 amino acids. Germline values: CDR1 GTSNPN, CDR2 SVGIG (reference sequence). V was trimmed by 3 bases and J by 4 bases, leaving 12 bases between them. This chain's CDR3 is CAWSAGVSETQYF. The CDR3 nucleotides are TGTGCCTGGAGCGCAGGGGTTTCAGAGACCCAGTACTTC.

This sequence joins TRBV2 and TRBJ2-1; 8 bases agree with TRBD2. After removal of 3 bases from V and 2 bases from J, the junction contained 3 bases not matched to a gene. Germline CDR1 is SNHLY and CDR2 is FYNNEI. The CDR3 covers 15 residues. The CDR3 spells CASSDPGGTYNEQFF. As DNA, the CDR3 is TGTGCCAGCAGTGATCCGGGGGGGACCTACAATGAGCAGTTCTTC.

This clone was counted between two and nine times. The genes are TRBV7-9 and TRBJ2-5, with D perhaps TRBD1 (6 bases). The V gene's germline CDR1 is SEHNR and CDR2 FQNEAQ (reference sequence). V was trimmed by 5 bases and J by 5 bases, leaving 9 bases between them. There are 12 residues in the CDR3. The CDR3 sequence is CASSRDTETQYF. The CDR3, as DNA: TGTGCCAGCAGCCGGGACACGGAGACCCAGTACTTC.

This chain joins TRBV5-5 and TRBJ1-2; the D gene is possibly TRBD1 (5 bases). The germline V and J ends were trimmed by 3 bases and 2 bases, with 8 bases remaining between them. The CDR3 is made up of 13 amino acids. In germline, CDR1 is SGHKS, CDR2 YYEKEE (reference sequence). In nucleotides, the CDR3 is TGTGCCAGCAGCTCGGGGGGAAACTATGGCTACACCTTC. This translates into CASSSGGNYGYTF.

This clone was detected only a few times. CDR3 protein: CASGPAGGELFF. The DNA of the CDR3 is TGTGCTAGTGGTCCCGCGGGCGGGGAGCTGTTTTTT. The chain employs TRBV12-5 and TRBJ2-2; D is perhaps TRBD2 (5 bases). Trimming stripped 5 bases from V and 7 bases from J, with 8 bases between. Germline assignment: CDR1 LGHNT and CDR2 FRNRAP. The CDR3 is 12 amino acids.

The rearrangement joins TRBV15 to TRBJ1-5, with TRBD1 identical over 8 bases. V gave up 5 bases and J gave up 8 bases; unmatched junction bases: 11. This CDR3 contains 15 residues. Per the germline V gene, CDR1 is LNHNV and CDR2 is YYDKDF (reference sequence). The CDR3 loop reads CATSLAAGTGKPQHF. CDR3 DNA: TGTGCCACCAGCCTAGCCGCCGGGACAGGAAAGCCCCAGCATTTT.

The genes are TRBV5-4 and TRBJ2-7; D remains unclear. The CDR3 covers 13 residues. V was trimmed by 0 bases and J by 1 base, leaving 5 bases between them. Germline assignment: CDR1 SGHNT and CDR2 YYREEE (reference sequence). Here the CDR3 DNA reads TGTGCCAGCAGCTTGGGGCATTCCTACGAGCAGTACTTC. This codes for CASSLGHSYEQYF.

V gene TRBV6-1 combines with J gene TRBJ1-5, with D possibly TRBD1 on 5 matching bases. This CDR3 is 15 amino acids long. Germline CDR1 is MNHNS and CDR2 is SASEGT. V gave up 6 bases and J gave up 5 bases, with 17 bases separating them. The chain's CDR3 is CASRTLTLGDQPQHF. In nucleotides, the CDR3 is TGTGCCAGCAGGACCCTGACTTTAGGGGATCAGCCCCAGCATTTT.

This chain links TRBV4-1 with TRBJ1-5, with unresolved D. CDR3 length: 15 residues. V was clipped by 1 base and J by 3 bases, with 10 bases between them. Germline V gene lookup returns CDR1 MGHRA and CDR2 YSYEKL. The CDR3 here is CASSQGRAINQPQHF. The CDR3 DNA is TGCGCCAGCAGCCAAGGGAGGGCCATCAATCAGCCCCAGCATTTT.

This clone was picked up a small number of times. The V and J genes are TRBV19 and TRBJ2-3, with 8 positions matching TRBD2. Trimming removed 7 bases from V and 1 base from J; junction bases left unmatched: 7. CDR1 and CDR2 from the germline V gene are LNHDA and SQIVND (reference sequence). This CDR3 is 15 amino acids long. The CDR3 loop reads CASTGGGRRTDTQYF. The DNA of the CDR3 is TGTGCCAGTACGGGCGGGGGGCGTCGCACAGATACGCAGTATTTT.

The rearrangement links TRBV29-1 to TRBJ1-1; D not resolved. Germline V CDR1 and CDR2: SQVTM, ANQGSEA. With 4 bases removed from V and 1 base from J, the gap between germline ends came to 13 bases. This CDR3 contains 14 residues. The CDR3 bases are TGCAGCGTTGGAATGAAGATCGGGAACACTGAAGCTTTCTTT. Translating gives CSVGMKIGNTEAFF.

The genes are TRBV12-5 and TRBJ1-3; no clear D gene. CDR1 and CDR2 (germline): LGHNT, FRNRAP. Trimming cost V 2 bases and J 0 bases, with 11 bases left between them. The CDR3 extends over 16 amino acids. In nucleotides, the CDR3 is TGTGCTAGTGGTTTGCGATCGGGGAGCTCTGGAAACACCATATATTTT. It translates to CASGLRSGSSGNTIYF.